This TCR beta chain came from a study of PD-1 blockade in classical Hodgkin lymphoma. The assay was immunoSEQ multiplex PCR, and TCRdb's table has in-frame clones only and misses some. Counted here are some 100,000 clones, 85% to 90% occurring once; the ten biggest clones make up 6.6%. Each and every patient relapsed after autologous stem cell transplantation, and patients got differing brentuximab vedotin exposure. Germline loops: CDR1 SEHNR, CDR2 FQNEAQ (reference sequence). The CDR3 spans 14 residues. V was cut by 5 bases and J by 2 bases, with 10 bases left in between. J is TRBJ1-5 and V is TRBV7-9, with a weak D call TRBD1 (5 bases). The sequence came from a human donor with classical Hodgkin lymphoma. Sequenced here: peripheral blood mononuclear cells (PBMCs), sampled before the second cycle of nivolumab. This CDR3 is CASSLDSRNQPQHF. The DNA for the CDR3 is TGTGCCAGCAGCCTCGACAGCCGCAATCAGCCCCAGCATTTT.